The entry below describes one TCR beta chain. The CDR3 runs 15 residues. V lost 4 bases to trimming and J lost 0 bases, with 8 bases between them. Germline-derived CDR1 and CDR2 are SGHRS and YFSETQ. Profiling relied on immunoSEQ multiplex PCR, and the TCRdb table lists in-frame clones only, not all of them. Among approximately 2.5 million clones listed, roughly 92% were seen once. The source of the sample is a study of shared clonotypes between healthy human individuals. The chain joins TRBV5-1 to TRBJ2-6; TRBD1 might be the D (5 bases). The sequenced material came from naive CD4+ T cells sorted from blood. Documented subset: CD45RA+ positively selected. The TCR was taken from a man younger than 35 in good health. This CDR3 is CASSTGHSGANVLTF. Here the CDR3 DNA reads TGCGCCAGCAGCACCGGACACTCTGGGGCCAACGTCCTGACTTTC.